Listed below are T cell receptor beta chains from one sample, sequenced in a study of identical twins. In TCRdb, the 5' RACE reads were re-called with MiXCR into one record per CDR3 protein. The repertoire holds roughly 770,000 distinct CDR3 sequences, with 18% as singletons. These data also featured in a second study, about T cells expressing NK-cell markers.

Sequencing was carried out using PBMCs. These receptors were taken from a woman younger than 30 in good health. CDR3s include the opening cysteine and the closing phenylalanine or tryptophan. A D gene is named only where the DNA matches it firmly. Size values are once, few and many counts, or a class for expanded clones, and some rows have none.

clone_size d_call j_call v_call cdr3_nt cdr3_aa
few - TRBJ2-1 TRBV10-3 TGTGCCATCAGTGAGTCCTTAGATTACAATGAGCAGTTCTTC CAISESLDYNEQFF
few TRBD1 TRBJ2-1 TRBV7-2 TGTGCCAGCAGCTCCGACAGGGTTAATGAGCAGTTCTTC CASSSDRVNEQFF
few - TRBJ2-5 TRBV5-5 TGTGCCAGCAGCCCAACAGGGCCCCAAGAGACCCAGTACTTC CASSPTGPQETQYF
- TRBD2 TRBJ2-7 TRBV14 TGTGCCAGCAGTACAGCGGGATACGAGCAGTACTTC CASSTAGYEQYF
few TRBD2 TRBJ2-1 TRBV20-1 TGCAGTGCTAGGATTCGACTAGCGCAGTACAATGAGCAGTTCTTC CSARIRLAQYNEQFF
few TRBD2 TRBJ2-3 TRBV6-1 TGTGCCAGCAGCGCCATAGGGCTAGCGGGAGGAAGGGATACGCAGTATTTT CASSAIGLAGGRDTQYF
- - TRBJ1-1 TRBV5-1 TGCGCCAGCAGCGCGGGACACCTGAACACTGAAGCTTTCTTT CASSAGHLNTEAFF
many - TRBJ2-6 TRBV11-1 TGTGCCAGCAGCTCTTATCGTCATGGGGAACTCGGAGGGGCCAACGTCCTGACTTTC CASSSYRHGELGGANVLTF
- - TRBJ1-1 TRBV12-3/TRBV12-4 TGTGCCAGCAGTTTAGAACGGGGGGTTACTGAAGCTTTCTTT CASSLERGVTEAFF
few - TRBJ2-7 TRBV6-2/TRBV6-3 TGTGCCAGCAGCTCAACAACAGGGATCTGGGTCGAGCAGTACTTC CASSSTTGIWVEQYF
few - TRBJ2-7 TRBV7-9 TGTGCCAGCCGTCCGGGGTATTTGGGGAAGTCCTACGAGCAGTACTTC CASRPGYLGKSYEQYF
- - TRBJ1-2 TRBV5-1 TGCGCCAGCAGCGACTCCGACAGTTCTGTATATGGCTACACCTTC CASSDSDSSVYGYTF
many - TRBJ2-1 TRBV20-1 TGCAGTGCTAGCGGATACAATGAGCAGTTCTTC CSASGYNEQFF
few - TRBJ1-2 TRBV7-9 TGTGCCAGCAGCATGGAGGGGGTGACTGCCTATGGCTACACCTTC CASSMEGVTAYGYTF
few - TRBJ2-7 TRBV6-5 TGTGCCAGCAGTTTTACCGGACAGCCAATGAGTTACGAGCAGTACTTC CASSFTGQPMSYEQYF
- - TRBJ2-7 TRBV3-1 TGTGCCAGCAGCCAAGCCGGAGCGACCTGGGGCGAGCAGTACTTC CASSQAGATWGEQYF
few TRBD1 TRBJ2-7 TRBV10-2 TGCGCCAGCAGCGGACAGGTATCCTACGAGCAGTACTTC CASSGQVSYEQYF
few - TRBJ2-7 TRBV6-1 TGTGCCAGCACCTATGGCCCTGGCTACGAGCAGTACTTC CASTYGPGYEQYF
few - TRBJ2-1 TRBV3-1 TGTGCCACCCAGGCGGGGTATGAGCAGTTCTTC CATQAGYEQFF
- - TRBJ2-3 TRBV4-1 TGCGCCAGCAGCCAAGATACCCGCGGACGGACGCAGTATTTT CASSQDTRGRTQYF
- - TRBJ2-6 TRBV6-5 TGTGCCAGCAGTGTCTCGACGTCTGGGGCCAACGTCCTGACTTTC CASSVSTSGANVLTF
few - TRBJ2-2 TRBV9 TGTGCCAGCAGCGTGGGCTCGTTAGGCGCCGGGGAGCTGTTTTTT CASSVGSLGAGELFF
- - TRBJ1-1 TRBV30 TGTGCCTGGAGTGTATGGGCCAGAGGCCCTGAAGCTTTCTTT CAWSVWARGPEAFF
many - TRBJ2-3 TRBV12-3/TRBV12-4 TGTGCCAGCACCCTAGACACAGATACGCAGTATTTT CASTLDTDTQYF
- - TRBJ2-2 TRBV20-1 TGCAGTGCGCAATTTCAGCGCGGGGAGCTGTTTTTT CSAQFQRGELFF
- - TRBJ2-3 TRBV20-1 TGCAGTGCTACTAGGGCGTCAGATACGCAGTATTTT CSATRASDTQYF
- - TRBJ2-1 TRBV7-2 TGTGCCAGCAGCTTAGCCTCAAGGACGCAGCAGTTCTTC CASSLASRTQQFF
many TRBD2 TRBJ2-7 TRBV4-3 TGCGCCAGCAGCCAAGATCGCGCTAGCGGGCCTTCCTACGAGCAGTACTTC CASSQDRASGPSYEQYF
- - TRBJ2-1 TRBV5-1 TGCGCCAGCAGTCGGAGCTCCTCGTTACCCCACAATGAGCAGTTCTTC CASSRSSSLPHNEQFF
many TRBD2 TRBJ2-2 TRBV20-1 TGCAGTGCACTGACTAGCGGGAGACCCACCGGGGAGCTGTTTTTT CSALTSGRPTGELFF
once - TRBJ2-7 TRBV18 TGTGCCAGCTCACGGAACACTCTTCTCGGGAACGAGCAGTACTTC CASSRNTLLGNEQYF
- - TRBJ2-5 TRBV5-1 TGCGCCAGCAGTTGGTTCTCGGTCCGCCCTGAGACCCAGTACTTC CASSWFSVRPETQYF
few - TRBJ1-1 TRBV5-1 TGCGCCAGCAGCTTGGCTGCCGTCGGCACTGAAGCTTTCTTT CASSLAAVGTEAFF
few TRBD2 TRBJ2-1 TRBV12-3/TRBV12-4 TGTGCCAGCAGTTTAGTCTGGCTAGCGGGGGTTTCTACATCCTACAATGAGCAGTTCTTC CASSLVWLAGVSTSYNEQFF
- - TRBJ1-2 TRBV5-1 TGCGCCAGCAGCATAGCCTCGGGCCAGGCCACCGGCACCTTC CASSIASGQATGTF
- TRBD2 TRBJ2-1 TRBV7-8 TGTGCCAGCAGCTTTGTTTCTAGCGGGTTACTCGAAGATGAGCAGTTCTTC CASSFVSSGLLEDEQFF
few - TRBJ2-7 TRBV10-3 TGTGCCATCAGTGAGTCAACAGGCCCCTACGAGCAGTACTTC CAISESTGPYEQYF
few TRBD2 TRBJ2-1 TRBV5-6 TGTGCCAGCAGCTTTGGGACTAGCGGGAGCACTGAGCAGTTCTTC CASSFGTSGSTEQFF
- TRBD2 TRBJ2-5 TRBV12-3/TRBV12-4 TGTGCCAGCAGACAAGCGGGAGGGGAGGAGACCCAGTACTTC CASRQAGGEETQYF
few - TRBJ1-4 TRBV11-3 TGTGCCAGCAGCTTAAGATGGGGCCAGAAACTGTTTTTT CASSLRWGQKLFF